This T cell receptor beta chain comes out of a study of OX40 agonist ivuxolimab in advanced cancers. Broader study findings: Compared with CD4+, CD8+ T cells on average had more expanded clones. With doses of 0.1-3.0 mg/kg, partial responders showed among the lowest clonal expansion. In the 0.1 to 3.0 mg/kg range, CD4+ and CD8+ blood T cells had expanded clonally by week 6.

Germline V gives CDR1 SGHTS, CDR2 YDEGEE. Trimming cost V 4 bases and J 0 bases, with 20 bases left between them. CDR3 size: 18 residues. TCRdb's table, derived via immunoSEQ multiplex PCR, lists solely in-frame clones and lacks some. Found here are approximately 35,000 clones, roughly three quarters of them singletons; the top ten hold 20% to 25%. Notes on this clone: What it recognizes is unknown.

The source of this sequence is an adult with an advanced solid tumor such as melanoma, head and neck, liver or kidney cancer. This chain uses TRBV5-8 with TRBJ1-3; D might be TRBD1 (5 bases). The sequencing here drew on CD4+ or CD8+ T cells sorted from blood, taken in a trial of the OX40 agonist ivuxolimab. Here the CDR3 DNA reads TGTGCCAGCAGCAATGATTTAAGACAGTTTTACTCTGGAAACACCATATATTTT. Protein: CASSNDLRQFYSGNTIYF.